This T cell receptor (beta chain) was sequenced for a study of CD8 T cells in ankylosing spondylitis. Findings and caveats of the study: What seemed typical of ankylosing spondylitis blood was a TCR beta motif built from about 8 highly homologous variants. Reported data indicate significant enrichment of disease-linked clones within matched ankylosing spondylitis synovial fluid. Disease-linked clones bore a CD8+ phenotype and were relatively rare in peripheral blood.

By quantitative 5'-RACE with molecular barcodes, the TCR beta libraries were made. TCRdb analysed the 5' RACE reads with MiXCR anew, one entry per CDR3 protein. In the table there are about 240,000 distinct CDR3 sequences, less than 10% of which are singletons. Germline CDR1 reads DFQATT; CDR2 reads SNEGSKA (reference sequence). This CDR3 spans 14 amino acids. As regards this clonotype: What it binds is unknown. One junction end does not reproduce the germline sequence, and a read error may be involved.

This chain connects TRBV20-1 to TRBJ2-7; the match to TRBD1 covers 7 bases. The sequence derives from a male donor with ankylosing spondylitis or in good health (not recorded which). Sequenced sample: blood, either unsorted or a sorted T cell fraction (not recorded which). This CDR3 is CSPRLPAGGYEQYF. The CDR3 bases are TGCAGTCCTAGACTCCCGGCAGGGGGATACGAGCAGTACTTC.